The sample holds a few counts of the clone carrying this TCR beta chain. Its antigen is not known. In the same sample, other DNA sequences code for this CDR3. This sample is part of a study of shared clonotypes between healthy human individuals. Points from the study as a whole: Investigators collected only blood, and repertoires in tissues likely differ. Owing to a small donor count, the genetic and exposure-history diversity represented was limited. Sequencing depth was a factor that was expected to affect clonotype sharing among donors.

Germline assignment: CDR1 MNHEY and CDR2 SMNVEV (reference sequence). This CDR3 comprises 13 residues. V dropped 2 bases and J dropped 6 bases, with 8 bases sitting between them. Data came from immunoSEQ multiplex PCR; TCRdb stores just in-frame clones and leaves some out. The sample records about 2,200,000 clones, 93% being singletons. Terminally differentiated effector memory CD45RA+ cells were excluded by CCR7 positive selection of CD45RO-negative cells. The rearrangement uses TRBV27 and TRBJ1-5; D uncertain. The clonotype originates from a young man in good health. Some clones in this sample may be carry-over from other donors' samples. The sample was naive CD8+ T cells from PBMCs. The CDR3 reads CASSLAGGQPQHF. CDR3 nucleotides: TGTGCCAGCAGTTTAGCCGGTGGTCAGCCCCAGCATTTT.